The table lists the clone carrying this T cell receptor beta chain with a few counts. Its antigen remains unidentified. Repertoires were sampled repeatedly during chemoradiotherapy. The germline V gene encodes CDR1 MNHEY and CDR2 SMNVEV (reference sequence). This CDR3 comprises 11 residues. Trimming pared 4 bases from V and 11 bases from J, leaving 11 bases between. This specimen belongs to a study of chemoradiotherapy in HPV16-positive cancers. Study-wide points: For HPV16-positive patients, expanding HPV-responsive T cells associated with longer recurrence-free survival. Functional assays defining HPV-specific T cells used only a couple of HPV16-positive patients. During treatment, candidate HPV-specific clones and E7-related motifs expanded in tumor.

Assay used: immunoSEQ multiplex PCR; TCRdb lists only in-frame clones, some missing. The data contain thousands of clones, 70% to 85% of them seen just once; the ten biggest clones take up 6.3%. The source is a human donor with HPV-associated anogenital cancer. This chain uses TRBV27 with TRBJ1-1, with a tentative D call TRBD1 (5 bases). The sample was tumor tissue, taken from a patient who underwent chemoradiotherapy. The CDR3 region is CASSSQGRAFF. The CDR3 nucleotides are TGTGCCAGCAGTTCTCAGGGTAGGGCTTTCTTT.